These T cell receptor beta chains were read from a single sample in a study of shared clonotypes between healthy human individuals. Method: immunoSEQ multiplex PCR; TCRdb's copy keeps in-frame clones and lacks some. The repertoire has around 750,000 clones, 74% of them found once; the top ten carry under 2%. Material: memory CD4+ T cells sorted from blood. The source is a woman aged 30 to 39 in good health. The conserved cysteine and the conserved F or W are not part of the CDR3 here.

CDR3aa | v_gene
ASRSEGPTDTQY | TRBV12-2
ASSFAGANGYT | TRBV28
AISAGDRALVTDTQY | TRBV10-3
ASSVTDLAF | TRBV6-1
ASSLREGGKGETQY | TRBV11-2
ASSMSDEAF | TRBV2
ASSWQDTQY | TRBV27
ASTQAF | TRBV11-3
ASSLGGGFGNTIY | TRBV7-2
ASSDRDRDQPQH | TRBV6-1
ASFKSLGTQY | TRBV28
AWTQLTDTQY | TRBV30
ASSFRAGAGTQY | TRBV5-1
ASSLSLPDTQY | TRBV11-1
ASNPRTSGRHEQY | TRBV2
ASSQPGRSETQY | TRBV9
ASSEEGGRGHETQY | TRBV6-1
ASSGQLYNEQF | TRBV2
ASSLDQGNTGELF | TRBV7-9
ASSKGPNQPQH | TRBV27
ASSGTENYGYT | TRBV2
ASSLKGDYSNQPQH | TRBV5-6
ASSVAIGGSYEQY | TRBV9
ASSPRYSYEQY | TRBV18
ASSSGQGNTEAF | TRBV7-9